These 9 T cell receptor beta chains were all obtained from the same sample, sequenced in a study of OX40 agonist ivuxolimab in advanced cancers. Assay: immunoSEQ multiplex PCR; the TCRdb copy retains only in-frame clones and omits some. Here the sample spans about 79,000 clones, over 70% being singletons. The sample consisted of CD4+ or CD8+ T cells sorted from blood, taken in a trial of the OX40 agonist ivuxolimab. The receptor source for this set is an adult with an advanced solid tumor such as melanoma, head and neck, liver or kidney cancer.

This clone was observed many times. The chain carries TRBV6-1 and TRBJ2-7; D call uncertain. V lost 3 bases, J lost 1 base, and 10 bases lay in between. This CDR3 is 14 amino acids long. The germline CDR1 and CDR2 sequences are MNHNS and SASEGT. The CDR3 DNA is TGTGCCAGCAGTGATTGGGCAGTTTCCTACGAGCAGTACTTC. This gives the protein CASSDWAVSYEQYF.

The CDR3 is CAISESGDDNYGYTF. The CDR3 region has the DNA TGTGCCATCAGTGAGTCGGGGGACGACAACTATGGCTACACCTTC. The genes are TRBV10-3 and TRBJ1-2; a possible D gene is TRBD1 (5 bases). The V end lost 0 bases, the J end lost 2 bases, and 10 bases lay between the germline ends. The CDR3 loop spans 15 amino acids. Germline V CDR1 and CDR2: ENHRY, SYGVKD.

The table lists this clone with a count of one. The junction shows a germline mismatch at one end, possibly a read error. The chain carries TRBV6-5 and TRBJ2-3; the D is unclear. Germline-derived CDR1 and CDR2 are MNHEY and SVGAGI. The length of the CDR3 is 13 residues. The CDR3 here is CAGSYWVGDTQYF. The CDR3 nucleotides are TGTGCCGGCAGTTACTGGGTTGGAGATACGCAGTATTTT.

The V and J genes are TRBV5-1 and TRBJ2-6; D unresolved. V was shortened by 1 base and J by 0 bases, with 11 bases between the two germline ends. Per germline, CDR1 SGHRS and CDR2 YFSETQ. The CDR3 extends over 17 amino acids. The CDR3 DNA sequence: TGCGCCAGCAGCTTGCTGCCTGATGGCTCTGGGGCCAACGTCCTGACTTTC. Protein sequence: CASSLLPDGSGANVLTF. The whole variable domain, remainder taken from reference TRBV5-1 and TRBJ2-6, is KAGVTQTPRYLIKTRGQQVTLSCSPISGHRSVSWYQQTPGQGLQFLFEYFSETQRNKGNFPGRFSGRQFSNSRSEMNVSTLELGDSALYLCASSLLPDGSGANVLTFGAGSRLTVL.

This chain joins TRBV6-5 and TRBJ1-2, with D unresolved. Trimming took 7 bases from V and 6 from J, leaving 15 bases between them. The CDR3 is made up of 13 amino acids. Germline-derived CDR1 and CDR2 are MNHEY and SVGAGI. The CDR3 DNA reads as TGTGCCAGCAATTCCAACACCCGGGATGGCTACACCTTC. Translation: CASNSNTRDGYTF.

This clone showed up just a few times. The chain has TRBV11-2 and TRBJ2-3; D gene unclear. This CDR3 has 13 amino acids. Germline V gene data show CDR1 as SGHAT and CDR2 as FQNNGV. Trimming pared 0 bases from V and 5 bases from J, leaving 6 bases between. For the CDR3, the DNA is TGTGCCAGCAGCTTAGAGCCAGAAGATACGCAGTATTTT. It translates to CASSLEPEDTQYF.

V is TRBV18 and J is TRBJ1-1; weak D call: TRBD1 (6 bases). Germline CDR1 and CDR2: KGHSH and LQKENI. CDR3 length equals 16 residues. V was clipped by 2 bases and J by 0 bases, with 13 bases between them. The CDR3 nucleotides are TGTGCCAGCTCACCAGGGACACCGGGACTGAACACTGAAGCTTTCTTT. This translates into CASSPGTPGLNTEAFF.

CDR3 nucleotides: TGTGCCAGCAGTGACGACAGGGGGCGCGGGAGTTGGGTCAATGAGCAGTTCTTC. This translates into CASSDDRGRGSWVNEQFF. The chain uses TRBV25-1 and TRBJ2-1, with 10 bases fitting TRBD1. J gave up 6 bases and V 3 bases, and 14 bases lay outside the gene matches. The CDR3 has 18 residues. CDR1 MGHDK and CDR2 SYGVNS come from the germline V gene.

The J gene is TRBJ2-2, the V gene TRBV2; D gene uncertain. The CDR3 is 11 amino acids. Between the trimmed V and J ends, which lost 7 bases and 2 bases, there was a span of 2 bases. Looked up from germline, CDR1 is SNHLY and CDR2 is FYNNEI. CDR3 sequence reads: CASTNTGELFF. CDR3 coding DNA: TGTGCCAGCACTAACACCGGGGAGCTGTTTTTT.